Following are 27 T cell receptor beta chains from one sample sequenced in a study of blood T cell repertoires in COVID-19 (dated by TCRdb to 2020 to 2021). Library method: the immunoSEQ multiplex PCR assay. TCRdb carries this immuneACCESS record with in-frame sequences only. Its versions omit some clonotypes, under half of them owing to an unresolved V gene in the studies checked, with the rest unexplained. The sample includes around 300,000 clones, with around nine tenths observed a single time. Jointly, the top ten make up around 4% of the sample. Source material: peripheral blood. The receptors stem from a woman in her 50s with active or convalescent COVID-19.

The chain's CDR3 is CATSRGGSGRAEYF. The CDR3 region has the DNA TGTGCCACCAGCAGAGGAGGTAGCGGGAGGGCCGAGTACTTC. This chain uses TRBV15 with TRBJ2-5; 11 bases fit TRBD2. V was clipped by 1 base and J by 12 bases; unmatched bases: 7. The length of the CDR3 is 14 residues. In germline, CDR1 is LNHNV, CDR2 YYDKDF (reference sequence).

The genes are TRBV5-4 and TRBJ2-7, with TRBD1 identical over 7 bases. Germline V gene data show CDR1 as SGHNT and CDR2 as YYREEE (reference sequence). The V and J ends lost 0 bases and 6 bases, in that order; junction bases with no gene match: 9. This CDR3 has 15 amino acids. The CDR3 coding sequence is TGTGCCAGCAGCTTGGCTTTTGAGGGGGCGGGCGAGCAGTACTTC. This encodes CASSLAFEGAGEQYF.

The chain recombines TRBV7-6 with TRBJ2-1, with 12 bases identical to TRBD2. This CDR3 has 16 amino acids. The germline CDR1 and CDR2 sequences are SGHVS and FNYEAQ. V lost 5 bases, J lost 8 bases, and 10 bases stayed unmatched. The CDR3: CASSRTSGILGDEQFF. CDR3 sequence (DNA): TGTGCCAGCAGCCGGACTAGCGGGATCCTAGGGGATGAGCAGTTCTTC. Variable domain in full (rest from reference TRBV7-6 and TRBJ2-1): GAGVSQSPRYKVTKRGQDVALRCDPISGHVSLYWYRQALGQGPEFLTYFNYEAQQDKSGLPNDRFSAERPEGSISTLTIQRTEQRDSAMYRCASSRTSGILGDEQFFGPGTRLTVL.

Only a few counts were recorded for this clone. The rearrangement joins TRBV9 to TRBJ1-5; 8 bases map to TRBD1. This CDR3 comprises 14 residues. In germline, CDR1 is SGDLS, CDR2 YYNGEE. Trimming at V came to 4 bases and at J to 5 bases, leaving 5 bases not matched to a gene. Here the CDR3 reads CASSKGQGDQPQHF. Written as DNA, the CDR3 is TGTGCCAGCAGCAAAGGACAGGGCGATCAGCCCCAGCATTTT.

This rearrangement joins TRBV10-3 to TRBJ2-7; D is unclear. Per the germline V gene, CDR1 is ENHRY and CDR2 is SYGVKD. V lost 3 bases, J lost 0 bases, and 9 bases lay in between. The CDR3 runs 14 residues. Written as DNA, the CDR3 is TGTGCCATCAGTGATATCGCGGCCTCCTACGAGCAGTACTTC. Amino acids: CAISDIAASYEQYF.

This chain links TRBV11-2 with TRBJ1-6; D is unresolved. V was cut by 1 base and J by 1 base, with 5 bases left in between. This CDR3 comprises 15 residues. CDR1 and CDR2 (germline): SGHAT, FQNNGV. The CDR3 nucleotides read TGTGCCAGCAGCTTAGGAGGGTCCTATAATTCACCCCTCCACTTT. Encoded protein: CASSLGGSYNSPLHF.

This sequence joins TRBV4-3 and TRBJ1-1; D is unresolved. This CDR3 comprises 13 residues. The V and J ends lost 3 bases and 8 bases respectively, with 13 bases between them. In germline, CDR1 is LGHNA, CDR2 YSLEER. CDR3 region: CASSHGLNNEAFF. In DNA form, the CDR3 reads TGCGCCAGCAGCCATGGACTCAACAACGAAGCTTTCTTT.

The V gene is TRBV20-1, the J gene TRBJ2-7; the match to TRBD2 covers 8 bases. J was trimmed by 6 bases and V by 7 bases; bases with no gene match: 11. Germline CDR1 reads DFQATT; CDR2 reads SNEGSKA (reference sequence). This CDR3 spans 13 amino acids. The CDR3, as DNA: TGCAGTGTTAGTTACAGCGGGAGTCCCGAGCAGTACTTC. It specifies CSVSYSGSPEQYF.

The V and J genes are TRBV25-1 and TRBJ1-2, with TRBD1 identical over 8 bases. The germline V gene encodes CDR1 MGHDK and CDR2 SYGVNS. The V gene end was trimmed by 11 bases and the J gene end by 8 bases; junction bases not matched to a gene: 7. The CDR3 is 11 residues long. The CDR3 loop reads CAGQGVRGYTF. In DNA, the CDR3 is TGTGCCGGACAGGGAGTGAGGGGCTACACCTTC.

The chain carries TRBV27 and TRBJ1-1; a possible D gene is TRBD1 (6 bases). This CDR3 is built from 14 residues. Germline V CDR1 and CDR2: MNHEY, SMNVEV (reference sequence). V shed 2 bases and J shed 2 bases, with 9 bases lying between them. The chain's CDR3 is CASSLKQGNTEAFF. The CDR3 nucleotides read TGTGCCAGCAGTTTAAAACAGGGAAACACTGAAGCTTTCTTT.

This chain connects TRBV5-4 to TRBJ2-7; TRBD1 is a possible D gene (6 bases). Deletions cut 4 bases from V and 0 bases from J, with 11 bases between. Per germline, CDR1 SGHNT and CDR2 YYREEE (reference sequence). The CDR3 loop spans 14 amino acids. The CDR3 bases are TGTGCCAGCAGCCGAAAACAGGGCTCCTACGAGCAGTACTTC. Translated: CASSRKQGSYEQYF.

The chain joins TRBV4-1 to TRBJ2-4; possible D gene TRBD2, 5 bases. The CDR3 runs 15 residues. The germline V gene has CDR1 MGHRA and CDR2 YSYEKL. Trimming removed 2 bases from V and 5 bases from J, with 13 bases in between. The CDR3 DNA follows: TGCGCCAGCAGCCAAACGGAGCGGAACCAAAACATTCAGTACTTC. This encodes CASSQTERNQNIQYF.

The chain employs TRBV1 and TRBJ2-2; the table's D call, TRBD1, has no DNA check behind it. TRBV1 is a listed pseudogene. The CDR3 contains 16 residues. In DNA form, the CDR3 reads TGCACCAGCAGCCCAGGGGACAGGGAAATTCACGGGGAGCTGTTTTTT. It is translated as CTSSPGDREIHGELFF.

This chain connects TRBV4-3 to TRBJ1-2; perhaps TRBD1 as D (6 bases). CDR1 is LGHNA and CDR2 is YSLEER in the germline V gene. V lost 4 bases to trimming and J lost 6 bases, with 18 bases between them. The CDR3 spans 15 residues. Here the CDR3 reads CASSPQGWATNGYTF. The CDR3 DNA reads as TGCGCCAGCAGCCCCCAGGGGTGGGCTACTAATGGCTACACCTTC.

There are a few counts of this clone. The chain recombines TRBV19 with TRBJ1-1, with 7 nucleotides matching TRBD1. The CDR3 is 14 residues long. Germline-derived CDR1 and CDR2 are LNHDA and SQIVND (reference sequence). V dropped 8 bases and J dropped 2; count of bases not matched to a gene: 8. The CDR3: CASSRDRANTEAFF. As DNA, the CDR3 is TGTGCCAGTTCACGGGACAGAGCTAACACTGAAGCTTTCTTT.

V and J are TRBV12-3 or TRBV12-4 and TRBJ1-1, with no clear D. Trimming removed 1 base from V and 8 bases from J, with 8 bases in between. The CDR3 is made up of 12 amino acids. The CDR3 DNA sequence: TGTGCCAGCAGTTTAGTACGGTCGGAAGCTTTCTTT. This encodes CASSLVRSEAFF.

The chain joins TRBV19 to TRBJ2-1; TRBD1 aligns across 7 bases. This CDR3 spans 14 amino acids. V lost 2 bases, J lost 8 bases, and 6 bases stayed unmatched. Germline loops: CDR1 LNHDA, CDR2 SQIVND (reference sequence). In DNA, the CDR3 is TGTGCCAGTAGTATAAAACAGGGGTGGGATGAGCAGTTCTTC. Protein product: CASSIKQGWDEQFF.

The chain has TRBV10-3 and TRBJ1-3, with 9 bases fitting TRBD1. V lost 4 bases, J lost 7 bases, and 5 bases stayed unmatched. CDR1 and CDR2 from the germline V gene are ENHRY and SYGVKD. CDR3 length equals 14 residues. The CDR3 sequence is CAISGRTGENTIYF. CDR3 DNA: TGTGCCATCAGTGGTAGGACAGGGGAGAACACCATATATTTT.

The rearrangement joins TRBV11-1 to TRBJ2-1, with D tentatively TRBD1 (6 bases). V was cut by 7 bases and J by 0 bases, with 13 bases left in between. Per germline, CDR1 SGHAT and CDR2 FQDESV (reference sequence). This CDR3 comprises 15 residues. CDR3 in amino acids: CASNWGQSSYNEQFF. CDR3 coding DNA: TGTGCCAGCAACTGGGGACAAAGCTCCTACAATGAGCAGTTCTTC.

This chain joins TRBV28 and TRBJ1-4, with a weak D call TRBD1 (6 bases). In germline, CDR1 is MDHEN, CDR2 SYDVKM. Trimming cost V 11 bases and J 7 bases, with 20 bases left between them. This CDR3 is 14 amino acids long. This CDR3 is CASVEQGLGEKLFF. CDR3 DNA sequence: TGTGCCTCGGTGGAACAGGGTTTGGGTGAAAAACTGTTTTTT. The entire variable domain, with the rest obtained from reference TRBV28 and TRBJ1-4, is as follows: DVKVTQSSRYLVKRTGEKVFLECVQDMDHENMFWYRQDPGLGLRLIYFSYDVKMKEKGDIPEGYSVSREKKERFSLILESASTNQTSMYLCASVEQGLGEKLFFGSGTQLSVL.

With respect to this clone: This CDR3 is also generated by other DNA sequences in the sample. The chain carries TRBV6-5 and TRBJ1-5; D is undetermined. The CDR3 has 13 amino acids. V lost 6 bases and J lost 1, with 7 bases in between. Germline assignment: CDR1 MNHEY and CDR2 SVGAGI. The CDR3 region is CASSVGSNQPQHF. CDR3 in DNA: TGTGCCAGCAGCGTTGGCAGCAATCAGCCCCAGCATTTT.

The chain recombines TRBV7-3 with TRBJ2-7; 15 nucleotides match TRBD2. The CDR3 contains 18 residues. Trimming at V came to 5 bases and at J to 1 base, leaving 9 bases not matched to a gene. The germline V gene has CDR1 SGHTA and CDR2 FQGTGA. Here the CDR3 reads CASSPGRTSGRVSYEQYF. The CDR3 DNA sequence: TGTGCCAGCAGCCCCGGTCGGACTAGCGGGAGGGTTTCCTACGAGCAGTACTTC.

The chain uses TRBV2 and TRBJ1-5; no firm D call. The germline CDR1 and CDR2 sequences are SNHLY and FYNNEI. There are 14 residues in the CDR3. Between the trimmed V and J ends, which lost 7 bases and 2 bases, there was a span of 12 bases. DNA for the CDR3: TGTGCCAGCAAATATTGGGGAGGCAATCAGCCCCAGCATTTT. Amino acids: CASKYWGGNQPQHF.

The V gene is TRBV2, the J gene TRBJ2-3; weak D call: TRBD1 (6 bases). V lost 8 bases to trimming and J lost 3 bases, with 12 bases between them. This CDR3 is 13 amino acids long. Germline values: CDR1 SNHLY, CDR2 FYNNEI. The CDR3 DNA reads as TGTGCCAGCCACAGTACAGGGACAGATACGCAGTATTTT. Its translation: CASHSTGTDTQYF.

The chain couples TRBV20-1 to TRBJ2-1, with 7 bases that match TRBD2. Germline CDR1 and CDR2: DFQATT and SNEGSKA (reference sequence). This CDR3 region has 11 residues. The J segment lost 11 bases and the V segment lost 3 bases, leaving 4 bases of the junction unmatched. CDR3 sequence (DNA): TGCAGTGCTAGGGGTAGCGGGCAGCAGTTCTTC. Protein: CSARGSGQQFF.

The rearrangement links TRBV6-5 to TRBJ2-3, with D tentatively TRBD2 (7 bases). Trimming cost V 2 bases and J 4 bases, with 10 bases left between them. The CDR3 loop spans 14 amino acids. The germline V gene encodes CDR1 MNHEY and CDR2 SVGAGI. In DNA, the CDR3 is TGTGCCAGCAGTTACGGCGGGGGCGCAGATACGCAGTATTTT. Translated: CASSYGGGADTQYF.

In DNA form, the CDR3 reads TGCGCCAGCAGCTTAGATCGAGACAGGGGGCGGGAAGAGACCCAGTACTTC. Amino acid sequence: CASSLDRDRGREETQYF. The chain joins TRBV5-1 to TRBJ2-5; the match to TRBD1 covers 10 bases. CDR1 SGHRS and CDR2 YFSETQ come from the germline V gene. The CDR3 has 17 residues. After removal of 2 bases from V and 3 bases from J, the junction contained 10 bases not matched to a gene. Variable domain in full (rest from reference TRBV5-1 and TRBJ2-5): KAGVTQTPRYLIKTRGQQVTLSCSPISGHRSVSWYQQTPGQGLQFLFEYFSETQRNKGNFPGRFSGRQFSNSRSEMNVSTLELGDSALYLCASSLDRDRGREETQYFGPGTRLLVL.